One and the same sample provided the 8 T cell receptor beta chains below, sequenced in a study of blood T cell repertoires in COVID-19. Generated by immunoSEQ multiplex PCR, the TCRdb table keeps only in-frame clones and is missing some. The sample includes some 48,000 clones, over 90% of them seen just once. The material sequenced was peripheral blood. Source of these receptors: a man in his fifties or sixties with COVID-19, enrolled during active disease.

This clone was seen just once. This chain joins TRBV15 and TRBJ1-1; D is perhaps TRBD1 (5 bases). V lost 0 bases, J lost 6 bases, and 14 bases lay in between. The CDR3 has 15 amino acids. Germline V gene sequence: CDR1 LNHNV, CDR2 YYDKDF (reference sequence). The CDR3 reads CATSRDREGSAEAFF. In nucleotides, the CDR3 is TGTGCCACCAGCAGAGACAGGGAGGGAAGCGCTGAAGCTTTCTTT.

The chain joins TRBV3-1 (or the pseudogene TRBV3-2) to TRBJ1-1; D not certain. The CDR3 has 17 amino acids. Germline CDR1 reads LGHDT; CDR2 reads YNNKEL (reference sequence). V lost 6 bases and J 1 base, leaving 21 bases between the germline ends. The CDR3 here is CASRRRNKSGGNTEAFF. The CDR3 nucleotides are TGTGCCAGCAGGCGGCGAAATAAATCAGGAGGGAACACTGAAGCTTTCTTT.

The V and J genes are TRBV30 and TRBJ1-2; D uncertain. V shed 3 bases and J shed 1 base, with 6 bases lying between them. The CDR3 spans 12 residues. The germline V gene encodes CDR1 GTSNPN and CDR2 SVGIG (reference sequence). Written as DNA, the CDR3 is TGTGCCTGGAGACTGTTTAACTATGGCTACACCTTC. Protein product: CAWRLFNYGYTF.

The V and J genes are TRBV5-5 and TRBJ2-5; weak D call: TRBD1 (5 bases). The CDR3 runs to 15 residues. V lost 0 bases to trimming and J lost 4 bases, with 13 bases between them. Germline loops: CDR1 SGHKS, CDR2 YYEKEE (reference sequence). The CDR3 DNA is TGTGCCAGCAGCTTGGGGGGCGCGCCCGGAGAGACCCAGTACTTC. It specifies CASSLGGAPGETQYF.

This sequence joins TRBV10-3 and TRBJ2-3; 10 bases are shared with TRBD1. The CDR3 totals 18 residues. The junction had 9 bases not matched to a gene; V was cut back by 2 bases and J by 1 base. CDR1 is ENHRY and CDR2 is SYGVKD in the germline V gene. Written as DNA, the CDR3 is TGTGCCATCAGTGAGGTCCTGGACAGGGGGTCTGGCACAGATACGCAGTATTTT. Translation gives CAISEVLDRGSGTDTQYF.

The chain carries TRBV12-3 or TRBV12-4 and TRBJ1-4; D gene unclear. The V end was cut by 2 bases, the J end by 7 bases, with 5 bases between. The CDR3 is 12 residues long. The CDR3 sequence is CASSLTVEKLFF. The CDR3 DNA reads TGTGCCAGCAGTTTAACAGTTGAAAAACTGTTTTTT.

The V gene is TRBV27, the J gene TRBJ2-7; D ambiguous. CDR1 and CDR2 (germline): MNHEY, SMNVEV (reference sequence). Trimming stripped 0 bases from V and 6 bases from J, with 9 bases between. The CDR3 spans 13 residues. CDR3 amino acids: CASSLSSGGEQYF. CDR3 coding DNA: TGTGCCAGCAGTTTATCGTCCGGCGGCGAGCAGTACTTC.

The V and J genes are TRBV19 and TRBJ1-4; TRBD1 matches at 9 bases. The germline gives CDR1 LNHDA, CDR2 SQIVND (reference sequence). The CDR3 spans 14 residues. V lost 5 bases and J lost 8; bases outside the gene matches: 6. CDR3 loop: CASSETGGVEKLFF. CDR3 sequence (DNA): TGTGCCAGTAGTGAGACAGGGGGAGTAGAAAAACTGTTTTTT.